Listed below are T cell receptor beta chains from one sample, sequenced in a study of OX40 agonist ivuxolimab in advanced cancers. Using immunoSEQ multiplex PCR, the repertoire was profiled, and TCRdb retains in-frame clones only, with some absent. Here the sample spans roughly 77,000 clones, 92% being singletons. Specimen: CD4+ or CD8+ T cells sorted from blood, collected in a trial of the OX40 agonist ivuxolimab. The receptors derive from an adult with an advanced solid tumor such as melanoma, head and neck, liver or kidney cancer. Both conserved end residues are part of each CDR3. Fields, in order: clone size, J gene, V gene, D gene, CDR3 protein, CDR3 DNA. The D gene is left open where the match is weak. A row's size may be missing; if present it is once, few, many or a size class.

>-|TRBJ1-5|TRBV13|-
CASSLGATNQPQHF
TGTGCCAGCAGCCTCGGGGCCACCAATCAGCCCCAGCATTTT
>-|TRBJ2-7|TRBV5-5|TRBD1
CASSLARDRGYEQYF
TGTGCCAGCAGCTTGGCAAGGGACAGGGGTTACGAGCAGTACTTC
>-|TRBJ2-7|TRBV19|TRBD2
CASSIAPLLAGDEQYF
TGTGCCAGTAGTATAGCTCCCCTCCTAGCGGGGGACGAGCAGTACTTC
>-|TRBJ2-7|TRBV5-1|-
CASSLVGPGEQYF
TGCGCCAGCAGCTTGGTCGGGCCCGGGGAGCAGTACTTC
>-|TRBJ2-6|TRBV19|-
CASSMGGPLLGANVLTF
TGTGCCAGTAGCATGGGCGGGCCGCTCTTAGGGGCCAACGTCCTGACTTTC
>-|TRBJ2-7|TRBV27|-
CASSLLPGQGAWYEQYF
TGTGCCAGCAGTTTACTTCCCGGGCAGGGCGCATGGTACGAGCAGTACTTC
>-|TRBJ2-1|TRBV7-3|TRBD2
CASSPSHSGGAHNEQFF
TGTGCCAGCAGCCCCTCCCATAGCGGGGGGGCCCACAATGAGCAGTTCTTC
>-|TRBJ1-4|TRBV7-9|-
CASTSDGELFF
TGTGCCAGCACCTCGGACGGGGAACTGTTTTTT
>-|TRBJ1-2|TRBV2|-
CASSGGGANGYTF
TGTGCCAGCAGCGGGGGGGGCGCGAATGGCTACACCTTC
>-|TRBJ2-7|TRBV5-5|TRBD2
CASSWLAGAYEQYF
TGTGCCAGCAGCTGGCTAGCGGGGGCCTACGAGCAGTACTTC
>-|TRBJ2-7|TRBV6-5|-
CASSYSADSYEQYF
TGTGCCAGCAGTTACTCTGCAGATAGCTACGAGCAGTACTTC
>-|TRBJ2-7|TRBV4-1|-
CASSQVPLVASSYEQYF
TGCGCCAGCAGCCAAGTACCCCTAGTGGCCTCTTCCTACGAGCAGTACTTC
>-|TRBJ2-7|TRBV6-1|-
CASSGEGVTGTTYEQYF
TGTGCCAGCAGTGGAGAGGGTGTAACAGGGACAACCTACGAGCAGTACTTC
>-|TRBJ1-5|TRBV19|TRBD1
CASTPKGQGPQPQHF
TGTGCCAGTACCCCCAAGGGACAGGGGCCCCAGCCCCAGCATTTT
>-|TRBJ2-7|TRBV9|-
CASSVGLSDEQYF
TGTGCCAGCAGCGTAGGGCTCTCCGACGAGCAGTACTTC
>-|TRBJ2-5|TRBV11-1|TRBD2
CASSLGSGGLVTQYF
TGTGCCAGCAGCTTGGGTAGCGGGGGTTTGGTGACCCAGTACTTC
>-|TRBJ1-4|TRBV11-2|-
CASSLEWGQGYEKLFF
TGTGCCAGCAGCTTAGAGTGGGGGCAAGGGTATGAAAAACTGTTTTTT
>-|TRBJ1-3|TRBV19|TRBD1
CASSPGGSGNTIYF
TGTGCCAGTAGTCCAGGGGGGTCTGGAAACACCATATATTTT
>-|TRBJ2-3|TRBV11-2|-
CASSFGLEGTDTQYF
TGTGCCAGCAGCTTTGGCCTAGAGGGCACAGATACGCAGTATTTT
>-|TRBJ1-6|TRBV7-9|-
CASSPPGGHHNSPLHF
TGTGCCAGCAGCCCCCCCGGAGGACACCATAATTCACCCCTCCACTTT
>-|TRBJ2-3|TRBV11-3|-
CASSLFHGDTQYF
TGTGCCAGCAGCTTATTTCACGGAGATACGCAGTATTTT
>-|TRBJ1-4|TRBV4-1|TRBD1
CASSPSPGQGGSNEKLFF
TGCGCCAGCAGCCCATCGCCGGGACAGGGGGGTTCTAATGAAAAACTGTTTTTT
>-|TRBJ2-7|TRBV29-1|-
CSVESQGSSYEQYF
TGCAGCGTTGAATCGCAGGGTAGCTCCTACGAGCAGTACTTC
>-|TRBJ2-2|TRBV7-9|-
CASSSLQGTGELFF
TGTGCCAGCAGCTCTCTACAGGGCACCGGGGAGCTGTTTTTT
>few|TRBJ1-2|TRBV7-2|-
CASSLVSQGVGYTF
TGTGCCAGCAGCTTAGTGTCCCAGGGTGTTGGCTACACCTTC
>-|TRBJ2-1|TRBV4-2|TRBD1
CASSPTRIGQGFNEQFF
TGTGCCAGCAGCCCTACGCGTATAGGACAGGGTTTCAATGAGCAGTTCTTC
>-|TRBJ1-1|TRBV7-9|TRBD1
CASSFSTGLNTEAFF
TGTGCCAGCAGCTTCTCGACAGGGCTCAACACTGAAGCTTTCTTT
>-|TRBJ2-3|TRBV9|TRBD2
CASRPLPGLSGATDTQYF
TGTGCCAGCAGGCCCCTCCCAGGCCTTAGCGGGGCAACAGATACGCAGTATTTT
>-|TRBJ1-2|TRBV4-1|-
CASSQEAATNYGYTF
TGCGCCAGCAGCCAAGAGGCAGCGACTAACTATGGCTACACCTTC
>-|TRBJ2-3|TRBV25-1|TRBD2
CASSEYPQRGAPRTQYF
TGTGCCAGCAGTGAATACCCCCAGCGGGGGGCCCCCCGTACGCAGTATTTT
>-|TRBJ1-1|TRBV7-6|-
CASSPREGDWVTEAFF
TGTGCCAGCAGCCCCCGGGAGGGGGACTGGGTCACTGAAGCTTTCTTT
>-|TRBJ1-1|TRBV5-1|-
CASSLPGTYEAFF
TGCGCCAGCAGCTTGCCCGGGACATACGAAGCTTTCTTT
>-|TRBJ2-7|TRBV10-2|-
CASTPDRNSYEQYF
TGCGCCAGCACCCCCGACAGGAACTCCTACGAGCAGTACTTC
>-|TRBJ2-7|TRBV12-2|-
CASRLALGQMYEQYF
TGTGCAAGTCGCTTAGCGCTGGGTCAGATGTACGAGCAGTACTTC
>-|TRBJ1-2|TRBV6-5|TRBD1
CASNGQGGYTF
TGTGCCAGCAATGGACAGGGCGGCTACACCTTC
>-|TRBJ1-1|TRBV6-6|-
CASSYSDLNTEAFF
TGTGCCAGCAGTTACTCCGATCTGAACACTGAAGCTTTCTTT
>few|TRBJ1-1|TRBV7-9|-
CASTIGSTEAFF
TGTGCCAGCACAATCGGGAGCACTGAAGCTTTCTTT
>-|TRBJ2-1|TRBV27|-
CASSFGEEEQFF
TGTGCCAGCAGTTTCGGAGAGGAGGAGCAGTTCTTC
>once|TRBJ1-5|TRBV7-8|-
CASSLVGGGNQPQHF
TGTGCCAGCAGCTTAGTTGGGGGGGGCAATCAGCCCCAGCATTTT
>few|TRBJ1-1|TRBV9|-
CASSAGKWTEAFF
TGTGCCAGCAGCGCAGGGAAATGGACTGAAGCTTTCTTT
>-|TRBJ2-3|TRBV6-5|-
CASSYFSGTDTQYF
TGTGCCAGCAGTTACTTCTCAGGGACAGATACGCAGTATTTT
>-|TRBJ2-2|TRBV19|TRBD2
CATSGGPITNTGELFF
TGTGCGACAAGCGGGGGTCCAATAACGAACACCGGGGAGCTGTTTTTT
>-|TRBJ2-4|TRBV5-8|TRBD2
CASSPGLAGLAKNIQYF
TGTGCCAGCAGCCCCGGACTAGCGGGGCTAGCCAAAAACATTCAGTACTTC
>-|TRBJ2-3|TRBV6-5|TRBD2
CASSYYSGVFTQYF
TGTGCCAGCAGTTATTATAGCGGGGTCTTTACGCAGTATTTT
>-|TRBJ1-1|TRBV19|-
CASSLGRNTEAFF
TGTGCCAGTAGCTTAGGGCGTAACACTGAAGCTTTCTTT
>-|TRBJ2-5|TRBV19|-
CASSIVLGEETQYF
TGTGCCAGTAGTATAGTATTAGGGGAAGAGACCCAGTACTTC
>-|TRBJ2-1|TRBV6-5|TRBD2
CASSYSKRGPYNEQFF
TGTGCCAGCAGTTACTCGAAGCGGGGCCCCTACAATGAGCAGTTCTTC
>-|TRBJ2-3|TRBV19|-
CASSTLRADTQYF
TGTGCCAGTAGTACCCTCAGGGCAGATACGCAGTATTTT
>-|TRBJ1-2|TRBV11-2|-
CASSLGTALAYGYTF
TGTGCCAGCAGCTTAGGGACGGCCCTCGCCTATGGCTACACCTTC
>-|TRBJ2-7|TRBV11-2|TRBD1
CASSLAQGAWEQYF
TGTGCCAGCAGCTTAGCACAGGGGGCGTGGGAGCAGTACTTC
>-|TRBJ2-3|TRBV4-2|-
CASSQGLGIDTQYF
TGTGCCAGCAGCCAAGGGTTGGGGATAGATACGCAGTATTTT
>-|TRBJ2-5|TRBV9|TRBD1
CASSTGTGAQYF
TGTGCCAGCAGCACCGGGACAGGGGCCCAGTACTTC
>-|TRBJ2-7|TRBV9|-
CASSSSYEQYF
TGTGCCAGCAGCTCCTCCTACGAGCAGTACTTC
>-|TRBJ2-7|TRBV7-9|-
CASSPNYEQYF
TGTGCCAGCAGCCCTAACTACGAGCAGTACTTC
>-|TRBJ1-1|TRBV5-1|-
CASSLADMNTEAFF
TGCGCCAGCAGCTTGGCTGACATGAACACTGAAGCTTTCTTT
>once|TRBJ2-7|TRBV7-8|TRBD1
CASSTTRSGTGYYEQYF
TGTGCCAGCAGCACCACCCGCTCCGGGACAGGATACTACGAGCAGTACTTC
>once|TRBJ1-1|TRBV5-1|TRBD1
CASSLASGQGTNTEAFF
TGCGCCAGCAGCTTGGCGTCGGGACAGGGGACGAACACTGAAGCTTTCTTT
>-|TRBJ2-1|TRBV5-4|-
CASRLPFQGTYNEQFF
TGTGCCAGCAGGTTACCATTTCAGGGGACCTACAATGAGCAGTTCTTC
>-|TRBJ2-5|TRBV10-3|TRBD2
CAISEPKSGGLGETQYF
TGTGCCATCAGTGAGCCAAAAAGCGGGGGGTTGGGAGAGACCCAGTACTTC
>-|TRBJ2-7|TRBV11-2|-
CASSETYEQYF
TGTGCCAGCAGCGAAACCTACGAGCAGTACTTC